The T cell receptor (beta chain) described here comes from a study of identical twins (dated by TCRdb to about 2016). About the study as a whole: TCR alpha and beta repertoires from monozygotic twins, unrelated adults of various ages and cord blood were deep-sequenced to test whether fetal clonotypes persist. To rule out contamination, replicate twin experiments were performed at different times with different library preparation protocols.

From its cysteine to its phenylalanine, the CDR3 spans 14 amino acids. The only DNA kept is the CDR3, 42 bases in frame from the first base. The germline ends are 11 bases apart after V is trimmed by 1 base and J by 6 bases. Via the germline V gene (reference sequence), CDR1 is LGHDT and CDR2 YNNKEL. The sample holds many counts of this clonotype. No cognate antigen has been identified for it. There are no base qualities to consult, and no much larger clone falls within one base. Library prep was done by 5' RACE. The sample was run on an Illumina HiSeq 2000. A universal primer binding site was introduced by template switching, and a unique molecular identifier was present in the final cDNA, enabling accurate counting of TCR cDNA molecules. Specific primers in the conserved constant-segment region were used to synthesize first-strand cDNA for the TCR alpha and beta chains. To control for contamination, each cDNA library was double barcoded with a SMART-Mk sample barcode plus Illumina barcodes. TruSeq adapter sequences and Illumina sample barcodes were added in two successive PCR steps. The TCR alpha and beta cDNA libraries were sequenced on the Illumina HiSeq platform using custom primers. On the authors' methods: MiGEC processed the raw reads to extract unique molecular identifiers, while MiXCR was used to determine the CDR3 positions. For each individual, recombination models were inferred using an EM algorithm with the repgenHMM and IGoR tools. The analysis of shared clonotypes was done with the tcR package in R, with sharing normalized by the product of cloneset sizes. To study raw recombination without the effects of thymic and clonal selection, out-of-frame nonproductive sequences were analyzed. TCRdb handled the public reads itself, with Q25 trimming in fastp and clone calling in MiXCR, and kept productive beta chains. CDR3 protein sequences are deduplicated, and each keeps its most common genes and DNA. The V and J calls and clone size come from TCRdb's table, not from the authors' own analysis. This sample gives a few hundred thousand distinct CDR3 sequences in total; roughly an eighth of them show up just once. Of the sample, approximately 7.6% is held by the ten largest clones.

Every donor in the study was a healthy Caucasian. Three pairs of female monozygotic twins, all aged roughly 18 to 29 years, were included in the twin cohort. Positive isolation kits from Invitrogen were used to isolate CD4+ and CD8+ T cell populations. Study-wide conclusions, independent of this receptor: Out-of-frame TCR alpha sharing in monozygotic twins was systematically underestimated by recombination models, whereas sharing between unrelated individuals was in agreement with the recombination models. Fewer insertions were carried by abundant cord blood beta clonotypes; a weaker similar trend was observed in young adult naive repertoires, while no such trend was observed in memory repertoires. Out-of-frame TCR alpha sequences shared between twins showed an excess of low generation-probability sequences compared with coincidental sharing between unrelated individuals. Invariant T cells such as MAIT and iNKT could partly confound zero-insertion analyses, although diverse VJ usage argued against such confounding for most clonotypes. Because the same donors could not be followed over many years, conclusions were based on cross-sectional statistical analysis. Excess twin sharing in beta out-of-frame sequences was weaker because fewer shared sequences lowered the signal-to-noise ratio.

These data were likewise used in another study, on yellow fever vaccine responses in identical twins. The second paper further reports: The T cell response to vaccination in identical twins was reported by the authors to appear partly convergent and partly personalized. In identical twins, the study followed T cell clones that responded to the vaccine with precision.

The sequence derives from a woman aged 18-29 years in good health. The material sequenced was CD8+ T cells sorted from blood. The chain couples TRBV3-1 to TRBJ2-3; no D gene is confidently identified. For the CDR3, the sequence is CASSQGVGGDTQYF. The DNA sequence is TGTGCCAGCAGCCAAGGAGTAGGTGGGGATACGCAGTATTTT.